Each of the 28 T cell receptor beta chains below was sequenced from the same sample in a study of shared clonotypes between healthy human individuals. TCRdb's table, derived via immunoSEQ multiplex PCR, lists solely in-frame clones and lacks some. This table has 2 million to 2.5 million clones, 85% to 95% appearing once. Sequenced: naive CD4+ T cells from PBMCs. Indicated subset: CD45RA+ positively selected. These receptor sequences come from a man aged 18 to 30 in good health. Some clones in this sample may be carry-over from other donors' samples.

The CDR3 loop is CASSLLDPGAEAFF. For the CDR3, the DNA is TGCGCCAGCAGCCTATTGGACCCTGGGGCTGAAGCTTTCTTT. The rearrangement links TRBV5-1 to TRBJ1-1; no definite D call. The CDR3 loop spans 14 amino acids. Trimming cost V 4 bases and J 6 bases, with 16 bases left between them. In germline, CDR1 is SGHRS, CDR2 YFSETQ.

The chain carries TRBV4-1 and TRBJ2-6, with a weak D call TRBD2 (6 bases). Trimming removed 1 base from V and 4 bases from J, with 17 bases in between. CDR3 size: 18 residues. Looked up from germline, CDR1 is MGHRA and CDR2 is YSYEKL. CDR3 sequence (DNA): TGCGCCAGCAGCCAAGCGCCCTCCCGGGGGACCGGGGCCAACGTCCTGACTTTC. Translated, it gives CASSQAPSRGTGANVLTF.

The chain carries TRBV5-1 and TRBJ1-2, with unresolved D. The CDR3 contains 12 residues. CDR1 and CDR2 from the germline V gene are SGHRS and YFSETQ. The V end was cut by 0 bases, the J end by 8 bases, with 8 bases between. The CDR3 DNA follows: TGCGCCAGCAGCTTGGGCCCGGTCGGCTACACCTTC. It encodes CASSLGPVGYTF.

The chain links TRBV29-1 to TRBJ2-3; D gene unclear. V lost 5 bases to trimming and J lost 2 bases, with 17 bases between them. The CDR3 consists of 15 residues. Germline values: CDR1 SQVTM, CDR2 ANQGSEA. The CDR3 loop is CSVQHLGQYTDTQYF. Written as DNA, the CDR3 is TGCAGCGTTCAACATCTAGGGCAGTACACAGATACGCAGTATTTT.

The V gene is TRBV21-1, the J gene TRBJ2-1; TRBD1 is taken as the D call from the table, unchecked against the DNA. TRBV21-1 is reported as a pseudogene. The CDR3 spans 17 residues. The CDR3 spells CASSILSDRESYNEQFF. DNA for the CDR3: TGTGCCAGCAGCATCTTGTCCGACAGGGAGTCCTACAATGAGCAGTTCTTC.

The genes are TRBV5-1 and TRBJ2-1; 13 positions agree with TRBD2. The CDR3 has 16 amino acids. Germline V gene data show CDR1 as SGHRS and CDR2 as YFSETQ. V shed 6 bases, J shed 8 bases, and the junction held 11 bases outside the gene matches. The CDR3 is CASTPKGLAGPDEQFF. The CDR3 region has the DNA TGCGCCAGCACCCCGAAGGGACTAGCGGGGCCAGATGAGCAGTTCTTC. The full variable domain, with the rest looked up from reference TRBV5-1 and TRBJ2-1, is KAGVTQTPRYLIKTRGQQVTLSCSPISGHRSVSWYQQTPGQGLQFLFEYFSETQRNKGNFPGRFSGRQFSNSRSEMNVSTLELGDSALYLCASTPKGLAGPDEQFFGPGTRLTVL.

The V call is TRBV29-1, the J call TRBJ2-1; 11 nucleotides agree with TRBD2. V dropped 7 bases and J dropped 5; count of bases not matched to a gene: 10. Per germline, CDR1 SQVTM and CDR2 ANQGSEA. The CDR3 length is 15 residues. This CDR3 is CSAFSGRVGNNEQFF. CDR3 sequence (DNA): TGCAGCGCATTTAGCGGGAGGGTAGGGAACAATGAGCAGTTCTTC.

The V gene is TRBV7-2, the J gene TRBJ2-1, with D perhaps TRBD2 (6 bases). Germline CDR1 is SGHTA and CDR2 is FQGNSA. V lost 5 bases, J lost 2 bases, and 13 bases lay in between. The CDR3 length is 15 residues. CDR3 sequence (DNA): TGTGCCAGCAGCCTGTCCGGAGGGACCTACAATGAGCAGTTCTTC. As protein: CASSLSGGTYNEQFF.

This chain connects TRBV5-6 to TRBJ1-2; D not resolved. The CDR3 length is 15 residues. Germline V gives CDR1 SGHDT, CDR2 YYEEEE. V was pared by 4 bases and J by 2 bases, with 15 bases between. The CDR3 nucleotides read TGTGCCAGCAGCCGGGCCATAATAACAAACTATGGCTACACCTTC. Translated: CASSRAIITNYGYTF.

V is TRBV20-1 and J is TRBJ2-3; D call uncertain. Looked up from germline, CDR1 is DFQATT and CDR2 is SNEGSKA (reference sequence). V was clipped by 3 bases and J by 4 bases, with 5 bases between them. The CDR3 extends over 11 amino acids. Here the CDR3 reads CSASHPDTQYF. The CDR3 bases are TGCAGTGCTAGTCATCCAGATACGCAGTATTTT.

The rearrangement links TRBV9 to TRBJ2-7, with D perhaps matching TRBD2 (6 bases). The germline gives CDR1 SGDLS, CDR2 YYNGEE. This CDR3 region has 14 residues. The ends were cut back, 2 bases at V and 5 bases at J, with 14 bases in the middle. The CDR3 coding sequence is TGTGCCAGCAGCGTGGCGGACTATCTCGACGAGCAGTACTTC. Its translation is CASSVADYLDEQYF. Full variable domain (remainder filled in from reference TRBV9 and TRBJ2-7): DSGVTQTPKHLITATGQRVTLRCSPRSGDLSVYWYQQSLDQGLQFLIQYYNGEERAKGNILERFSAQQFPDLHSELNLSSLELGDSALYFCASSVADYLDEQYFGPGTRLTVT.

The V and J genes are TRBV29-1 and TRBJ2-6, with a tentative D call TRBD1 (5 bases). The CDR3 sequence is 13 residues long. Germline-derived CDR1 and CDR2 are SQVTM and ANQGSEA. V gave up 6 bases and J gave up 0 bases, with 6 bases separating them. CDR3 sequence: CSVGHSGANVLTF. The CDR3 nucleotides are TGCAGCGTAGGACACTCTGGGGCCAACGTCCTGACTTTC.

CDR3: CASSRQGENTEAFF. The CDR3 DNA reads as TGTGCCAGCAGCCGACAGGGAGAAAACACTGAAGCTTTCTTT. The chain links TRBV7-3 to TRBJ1-1; TRBD1 agrees at 7 bases. Trimming removed 5 bases from V and 2 bases from J; junction bases left unmatched: 5. Germline CDR1 and CDR2: SGHTA and FQGTGA. The CDR3 loop spans 14 amino acids.

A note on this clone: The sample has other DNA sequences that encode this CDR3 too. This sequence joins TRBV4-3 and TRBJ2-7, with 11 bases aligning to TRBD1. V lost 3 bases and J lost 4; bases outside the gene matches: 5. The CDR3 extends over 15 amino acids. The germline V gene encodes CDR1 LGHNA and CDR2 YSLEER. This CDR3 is CASSQAGTGGYEQYF. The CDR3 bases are TGCGCCAGCAGCCAGGCCGGGACAGGGGGGTACGAGCAGTACTTC.

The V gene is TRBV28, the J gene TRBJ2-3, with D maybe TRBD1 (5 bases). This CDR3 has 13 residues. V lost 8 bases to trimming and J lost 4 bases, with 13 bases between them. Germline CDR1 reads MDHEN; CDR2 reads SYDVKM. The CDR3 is CASQQGGPDTQYF. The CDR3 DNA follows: TGTGCCAGCCAGCAGGGTGGCCCAGATACGCAGTATTTT.

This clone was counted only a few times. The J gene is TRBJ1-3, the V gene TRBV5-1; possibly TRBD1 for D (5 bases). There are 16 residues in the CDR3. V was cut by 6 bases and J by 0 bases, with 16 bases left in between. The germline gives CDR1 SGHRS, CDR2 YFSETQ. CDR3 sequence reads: CASKLDIRSSGNTIYF. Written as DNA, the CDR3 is TGCGCCAGCAAACTGGACATACGATCCTCTGGAAACACCATATATTTT.

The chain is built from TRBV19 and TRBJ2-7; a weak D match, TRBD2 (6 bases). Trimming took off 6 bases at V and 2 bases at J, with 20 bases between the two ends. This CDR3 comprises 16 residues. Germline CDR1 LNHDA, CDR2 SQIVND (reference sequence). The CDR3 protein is CASSLVGTGDTYEQYF. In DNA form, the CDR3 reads TGTGCCAGTAGCCTGGTTGGGACGGGAGATACCTACGAGCAGTACTTC.

The CDR3 bases are TGCGCCAGCAGCTTACAGGGGACCTCCGAGCAGTACTTC. Its protein is CASSLQGTSEQYF. The chain joins TRBV10-2 to TRBJ2-7, with TRBD1 matching 7 bases. Trimming took 6 bases from V and 6 from J; bases not matched to a gene: 8. This CDR3 region has 13 residues. In germline, CDR1 is WSHSY, CDR2 SAAADI.

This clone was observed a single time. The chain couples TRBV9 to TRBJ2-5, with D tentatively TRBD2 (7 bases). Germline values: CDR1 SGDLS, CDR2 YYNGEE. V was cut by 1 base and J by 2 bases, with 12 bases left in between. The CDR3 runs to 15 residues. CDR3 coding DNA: TGTGCCAGCAGCGTACTGGGAGGGGGGCAAGAGACCCAGTACTTC. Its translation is CASSVLGGGQETQYF.

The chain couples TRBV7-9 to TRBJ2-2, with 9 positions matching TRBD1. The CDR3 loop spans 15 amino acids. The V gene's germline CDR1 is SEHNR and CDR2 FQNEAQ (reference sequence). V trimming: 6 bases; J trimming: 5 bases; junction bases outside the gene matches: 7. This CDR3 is CASRSGTGSTGELFF. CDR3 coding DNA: TGTGCCAGCAGATCCGGGACAGGGAGTACCGGGGAGCTGTTTTTT.

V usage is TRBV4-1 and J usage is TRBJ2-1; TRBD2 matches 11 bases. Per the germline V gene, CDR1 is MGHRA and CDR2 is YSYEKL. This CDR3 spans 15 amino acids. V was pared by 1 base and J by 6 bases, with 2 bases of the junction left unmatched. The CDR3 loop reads CASSQGTSGLNEQFF. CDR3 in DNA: TGCGCCAGCAGCCAAGGGACTAGCGGGCTCAATGAGCAGTTCTTC.

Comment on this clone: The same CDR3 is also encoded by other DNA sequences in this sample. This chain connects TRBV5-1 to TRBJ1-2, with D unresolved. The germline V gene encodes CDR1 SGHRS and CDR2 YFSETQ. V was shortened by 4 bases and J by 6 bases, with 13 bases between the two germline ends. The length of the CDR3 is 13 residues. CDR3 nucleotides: TGCGCCAGCAGCCTGCGGCCAGGAGATGGCTACACCTTC. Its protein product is CASSLRPGDGYTF. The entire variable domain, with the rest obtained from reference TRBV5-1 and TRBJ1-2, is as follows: KAGVTQTPRYLIKTRGQQVTLSCSPISGHRSVSWYQQTPGQGLQFLFEYFSETQRNKGNFPGRFSGRQFSNSRSEMNVSTLELGDSALYLCASSLRPGDGYTFGSGTRLTVV.

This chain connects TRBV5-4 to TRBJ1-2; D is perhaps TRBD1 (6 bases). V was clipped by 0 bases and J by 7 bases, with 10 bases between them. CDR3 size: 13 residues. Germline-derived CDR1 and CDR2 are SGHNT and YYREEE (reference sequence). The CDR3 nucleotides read TGTGCCAGCAGCTTGGGACAGGAGACTGGCTACACCTTC. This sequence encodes CASSLGQETGYTF.

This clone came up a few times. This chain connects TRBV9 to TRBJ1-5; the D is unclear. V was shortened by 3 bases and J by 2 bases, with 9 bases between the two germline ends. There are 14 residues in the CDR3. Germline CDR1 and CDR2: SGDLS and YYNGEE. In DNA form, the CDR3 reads TGTGCCAGCAGCGGGGGTTGGGGCAATCAGCCCCAGCATTTT. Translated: CASSGGWGNQPQHF.

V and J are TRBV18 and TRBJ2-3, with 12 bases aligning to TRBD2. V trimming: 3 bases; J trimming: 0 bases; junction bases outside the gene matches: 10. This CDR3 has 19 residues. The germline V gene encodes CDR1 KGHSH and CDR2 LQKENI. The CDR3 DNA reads TGTGCCAGCTCACCTCAACCGGGACTAGCGGGCCCTAGCACAGATACGCAGTATTTT. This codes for CASSPQPGLAGPSTDTQYF.

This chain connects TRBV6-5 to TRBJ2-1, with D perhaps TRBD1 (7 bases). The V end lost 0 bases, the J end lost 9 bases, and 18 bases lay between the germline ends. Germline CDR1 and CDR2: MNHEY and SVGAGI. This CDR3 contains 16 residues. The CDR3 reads CASSYSIRGRDGEQFF. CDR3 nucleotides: TGTGCCAGCAGTTACTCGATAAGGGGGCGGGATGGTGAGCAGTTCTTC.

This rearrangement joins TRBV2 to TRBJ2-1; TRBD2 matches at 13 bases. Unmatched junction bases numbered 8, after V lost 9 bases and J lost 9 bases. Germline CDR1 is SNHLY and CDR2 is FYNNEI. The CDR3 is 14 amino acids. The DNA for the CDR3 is TGTGCCAGTCTAGGACTAGCGGGAGTGGGTGAGCAGTTCTTC. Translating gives CASLGLAGVGEQFF.

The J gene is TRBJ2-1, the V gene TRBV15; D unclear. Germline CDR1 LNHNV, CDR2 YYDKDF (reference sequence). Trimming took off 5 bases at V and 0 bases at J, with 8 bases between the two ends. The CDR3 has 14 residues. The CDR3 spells CATSLRSSYNEQFF. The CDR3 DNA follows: TGTGCCACCAGCTTGCGGAGCTCCTACAATGAGCAGTTCTTC. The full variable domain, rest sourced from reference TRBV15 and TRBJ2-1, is DAMVIQNPRYQVTQFGKPVTLSCSQTLNHNVMYWYQQKSSQAPKLLFHYYDKDFNNEADTPDNFQSRRPNTSFCFLDIRSPGLGDTAMYLCATSLRSSYNEQFFGPGTRLTVL.